Listed below are T cell receptor beta chains from one sample, sequenced in a study of cytomegalovirus exposure and HLA in healthy donors. Only in-frame clones appear in the TCRdb table, and some are missing; sequencing was by immunoSEQ multiplex PCR. The table lists 110,000 to 150,000 clones, about three quarters of them singletons. Sequences were obtained from PBMCs. The receptor set was obtained from a man aged 18-30 years in good health and CMV-seronegative. Each CDR3 is given with its conserved first and last residue. A D gene is named only where the DNA matches it firmly. Size values are once, few and many counts, or a class for expanded clones, and some rows have none.

J gene	V gene	clone size	D gene	CDR3 DNA	CDR3 protein
TRBJ1-1	TRBV5-4	NA	NA	TGTGCCAGCAGCTTGTCCCAGTACACTGAAGCTTTCTTT	CASSLSQYTEAFF
TRBJ1-2	TRBV5-6	NA	NA	TGTGCCAGCAGCTTGGACGGTTGGGGGCCTTATGGCTACACCTTC	CASSLDGWGPYGYTF
TRBJ1-1	TRBV5-1	NA	TRBD1	TGCGCCAGCAGTAAACCTAATTACGGACAGGTTGTGAACACTGAAGCTTTCTTT	CASSKPNYGQVVNTEAFF
TRBJ2-7	TRBV27	NA	NA	TGTGCCAGCAGCCCTACCCGGGACAAGAGTTTTCGGGCCAAAACCTACGAGCAGTACTTC	CASSPTRDKSFRAKTYEQYF
TRBJ1-1	TRBV5-1	NA	TRBD1	TGCGCCAGCAGCCCGACAGGGACGAACACTGAAGCTTTCTTT	CASSPTGTNTEAFF
TRBJ2-1	TRBV4-1	NA	TRBD2	TGCGCCAGCAGCCAGTTACCGTTAGCGGGAGGCACCTACAATGAGCAGTTCTTC	CASSQLPLAGGTYNEQFF
TRBJ2-7	TRBV2	NA	NA	TGTGCCAGCAGTCAGGGAACTGTCTCCTACGAGCAGTACTTC	CASSQGTVSYEQYF
TRBJ2-1	TRBV6-6	NA	NA	TGTGCCAGCAGTGACTCCGCGGGACTCATCCACAATGAGCAGTTCTTC	CASSDSAGLIHNEQFF
TRBJ2-3	TRBV6-6	NA	TRBD2	TGTGCCAGCAAACGGGAGGGTGGTCGGAGCACAGATACGCAGTATTTT	CASKREGGRSTDTQYF
TRBJ1-2	TRBV27	NA	NA	TGTGCCAGCAGTTTATCGTCCCAGGGCTGGTTAGGCTACACCTTC	CASSLSSQGWLGYTF
TRBJ2-7	TRBV9	NA	TRBD2	TGTGCCAGCAGCGTAGCGACTAGCGGGAGGGAGCAGTACTTC	CASSVATSGREQYF
TRBJ1-5	TRBV19	few	NA	TGTGCCAGTGGTACAGGGTACAGCAATCAGCCCCAGCATTTT	CASGTGYSNQPQHF
TRBJ2-1	TRBV29-1	few	TRBD1	TGCAGCGGACAGGGATTCACTTCCTACAATGAGCAGTTCTTC	CSGQGFTSYNEQFF
TRBJ2-1	TRBV6-4	few	NA	TGTGCCAGCAGTGACTCGATGTCAATAGGGGTGAATGAGCAGTTCTTC	CASSDSMSIGVNEQFF
TRBJ1-5	TRBV19	NA	TRBD1	TGTGCCAGTAGTATGTCCCCGGGACAGGGTCATCAGCCCCAGCATTTT	CASSMSPGQGHQPQHF
TRBJ1-6	TRBV11-2	NA	NA	TGTGCCAGCAGCCTCGGCAGGGCCACACCCCTCCACTTT	CASSLGRATPLHF
TRBJ2-2	TRBV7-9	NA	NA	TGTGCCAGCAGGGGGGCAACGGCCACCGGGGAGCTGTTTTTT	CASRGATATGELFF
TRBJ1-2	TRBV27	NA	NA	TGTGCCAGCAGTTCAGGGGACATTTGGGGTGGCTACACCTTC	CASSSGDIWGGYTF
TRBJ2-7	TRBV2	once	NA	TGTGCCAGCAGCTTACTCGGGACTCACTACGAGCAGTACTTC	CASSLLGTHYEQYF
TRBJ2-1	TRBV7-9	NA	TRBD2	TGTGCCAGCAGCTTAGGGGGGGGACTAGTTCTAGGCGAGCAGTTCTTC	CASSLGGGLVLGEQFF
TRBJ2-7	TRBV2	few	TRBD1	TGTGCCAGCAGTACCGGGACAGGGCCCTACGAGCAGTACTTC	CASSTGTGPYEQYF
TRBJ1-6	TRBV5-4	NA	NA	TGTGCCAGCAGCTTGGCCTCTAATTCACCCCTCCACTTT	CASSLASNSPLHF
TRBJ1-5	TRBV15	NA	TRBD1	TGTGCCACCAGCAGAGACACAGGGGACCAGCCCCAGCATTTT	CATSRDTGDQPQHF